This TCR beta chain was sequenced during a study of beta chain features in type 1 diabetes. About the study: Cell yields, gender and age were comparable in patients and healthy donors.

Study-level findings and limits: Researchers cautioned that cDNA sequencing could over-represent cells with high TCR expression. Lower insertion and higher deletion counts appeared at VDJ junctions in type 1 diabetes patients.

This clone was seen a few times. Its antigen remains unknown. The sequenced template was cDNA made from the entire isolated RNA. The data were produced by immunoSEQ multiplex PCR, yet TCRdb's version contains in-frame clones alone and is incomplete. The sample consists of 900,000 or so clones, 17% of them appearing once. The sequence derives from a woman aged 18-35 years in good health. The sequenced sample consisted of naive CD4+ T cells from blood.

CDR3 protein: CASSFNKGAFF. In nucleotides, the CDR3 is TGTGCCAGCAGCTTCAACAAGGGCGCTTTCTTT. The V gene is TRBV21-1, the J gene TRBJ1-1. TRBV21-1 is labeled a pseudogene. The CDR3 extends over 11 amino acids.